The 32 T cell receptor beta chains below were found in one sample sequenced in a study of shared clonotypes between healthy human individuals. Naive CD8 cells comprised CD45RO-negative, CCR7-positively selected cells, excluding terminally differentiated effector memory CD45RA+ cells. Repertoires were generated with immunoSEQ multiplex PCR, while TCRdb's copy carries only in-frame clones and drops some. The table has around 610,000 clones, around 96% seen once; the top ten hold approximately 0.1%. Sequencing was carried out using naive CD8+ T cells sorted from blood. The receptors shown here come from a woman aged 25 to 39 in good health.

The chain couples TRBV9 to TRBJ2-2; 11 bases are a match to TRBD1. This CDR3 has 15 amino acids. Germline values: CDR1 SGDLS, CDR2 YYNGEE. With V trimmed by 7 bases and J by 5 bases, 7 bases remained unmatched. Here the CDR3 DNA reads TGTGCCAGCGGTCAGGACAGGGGGCGAACCGGGGAGCTGTTTTTT. Translating gives CASGQDRGRTGELFF.

The chain uses TRBV29-1 and TRBJ1-5; weak D call: TRBD1 (6 bases). This CDR3 is 14 amino acids long. Germline CDR1 reads SQVTM; CDR2 reads ANQGSEA. V was shortened by 5 bases and J by 4 bases, with 15 bases between the two germline ends. The CDR3 DNA reads as TGCAGCGTTCGCGGACAGTTAAAAAATCAGCCCCAGCATTTT. This codes for CSVRGQLKNQPQHF.

This chain connects TRBV7-7 to TRBJ2-2; D not resolved. V lost 2 bases and J 7 bases, leaving 8 bases between the germline ends. Germline-derived CDR1 and CDR2 are SSHAT and FNYEAQ (reference sequence). The CDR3 is 13 amino acids. The CDR3 loop is CASSLRKGGELFF. CDR3 in DNA: TGTGCCAGCAGCTTAAGGAAAGGCGGGGAGCTGTTTTTT.

The chain joins TRBV5-1 to TRBJ2-7; D call uncertain. Germline V gene lookup returns CDR1 SGHRS and CDR2 YFSETQ. The CDR3 has 15 amino acids. V lost 1 base, J lost 6 bases, and 17 bases lay in between. DNA of the CDR3: TGCGCCAGCAGCTTGCAAGAAGGCTGGCGATGCGAGCAGTACTTC. It yields the protein CASSLQEGWRCEQYF.

V usage is TRBV9 and J usage is TRBJ2-2; D unclear. Trimming removed 2 bases from V and 2 bases from J, with 10 bases in between. CDR1 is SGDLS, CDR2 YYNGEE, per germline. The CDR3 is 15 residues long. In nucleotides, the CDR3 is TGTGCCAGCAGCGTCACGGCAACTAACACCGGGGAGCTGTTTTTT. Amino acid sequence: CASSVTATNTGELFF.

The chain joins TRBV4-2 to TRBJ1-2, with D uncertain. Trimming left V 0 bases short and J 1 base short, with 12 bases between. The germline V gene encodes CDR1 LGHNA and CDR2 YNFKEQ. The CDR3 length is 16 residues. The DNA of the CDR3 is TGTGCCAGCAGCCAAGATTCGGAGACCTATAACTATGGCTACACCTTC. Its translation is CASSQDSETYNYGYTF.

The J gene is TRBJ1-1, the V gene TRBV9, with D unresolved. The germline V gene has CDR1 SGDLS and CDR2 YYNGEE. The CDR3 is 13 residues long. V was trimmed by 0 bases and J by 4 bases, leaving 7 bases between them. The chain's CDR3 is CASSVEEVTEAFF. As DNA, the CDR3 is TGTGCCAGCAGCGTAGAGGAAGTCACTGAAGCTTTCTTT.

The chain links TRBV4-1 to TRBJ2-1, with 7 bases that match TRBD2. Germline assignment: CDR1 MGHRA and CDR2 YSYEKL. The CDR3 totals 17 residues. V gave up 0 bases and J gave up 1 base; unmatched junction bases: 6. The CDR3 nucleotides read TGCGCCAGCAGCCAAGAGGGGGGGTCAGGGTCCTACAATGAGCAGTTCTTC. This codes for CASSQEGGSGSYNEQFF.

The rearrangement joins TRBV7-9 to TRBJ1-4, with unresolved D. This CDR3 comprises 14 residues. The germline V gene has CDR1 SEHNR and CDR2 FQNEAQ (reference sequence). V lost 5 bases to trimming and J lost 5 bases, with 12 bases between them. The CDR3 protein is CASSDLLANEKLFF. For the CDR3, the DNA is TGTGCCAGCAGCGACCTCCTTGCGAATGAAAAACTGTTTTTT.

The chain couples TRBV7-8 to TRBJ1-1; maybe TRBD1 (6 bases). The CDR3 is made up of 15 amino acids. Germline-derived CDR1 and CDR2 are SGHVS and FQNEAQ. Between the trimmed V and J ends, which lost 5 bases and 0 bases, there was a span of 13 bases. This CDR3 reads CASSAYRAVNTEAFF. The CDR3 DNA sequence: TGTGCCAGCAGCGCATACAGGGCGGTGAACACTGAAGCTTTCTTT.

The gene calls are TRBV27 and TRBJ1-4, with 8 bases matching TRBD1. J was trimmed by 7 bases and V by 5 bases; bases with no gene match: 3. CDR3 length: 13 amino acids. CDR1 and CDR2 from the germline V gene are MNHEY and SMNVEV (reference sequence). The CDR3 protein is CASSPGGLEKLFF. Written as DNA, the CDR3 is TGTGCCAGCAGTCCAGGGGGCCTTGAAAAACTGTTTTTT.

This rearrangement joins TRBV2 to TRBJ2-7; D gene ambiguous. The V gene's germline CDR1 is SNHLY and CDR2 FYNNEI. The CDR3 spans 13 residues. Deletions cut 6 bases from V and 3 bases from J, with 12 bases between. CDR3 in DNA: TGTGCCAGCAGGAGTAAGGGAAACTACGAGCAGTACTTC. Residues: CASRSKGNYEQYF.

This chain links TRBV20-1 with TRBJ1-1; D gene ambiguous. CDR1 DFQATT and CDR2 SNEGSKA come from the germline V gene (reference sequence). This CDR3 is 11 amino acids long. Trimming shortened V by 3 bases and J by 11 bases, and 13 bases separated the two germline ends. The CDR3 is CSASDSPNAFF. The CDR3 DNA reads as TGCAGTGCTAGCGACTCCCCGAACGCTTTCTTT.

J is TRBJ2-3 and V is TRBV4-1; 7 positions match TRBD2. Germline loops: CDR1 MGHRA, CDR2 YSYEKL. The CDR3 runs 16 residues. Trimming at V came to 4 bases and at J to 3 bases, leaving 10 bases not matched to a gene. The CDR3 sequence is CASSRQVGGRTDTQYF. Here the CDR3 DNA reads TGCGCCAGCAGCCGCCAGGTAGGCGGGAGAACAGATACGCAGTATTTT.

The V gene is TRBV7-9, the J gene TRBJ2-7; no definite D call. The germline V gene has CDR1 SEHNR and CDR2 FQNEAQ (reference sequence). The CDR3 is made up of 15 amino acids. Trimming removed 1 base from V and 3 bases from J, with 13 bases in between. Here the CDR3 reads CASSLDYGEYYEQYF. In nucleotides, the CDR3 is TGTGCCAGCAGCTTAGACTATGGAGAGTACTACGAGCAGTACTTC.

The CDR3 nucleotides read TGTGCCAGCAGTCCAGGGACTGGAGGCTACACCTTC. Protein: CASSPGTGGYTF. The V and J genes are TRBV6-5 and TRBJ1-2; a possible D gene is TRBD1 (5 bases). Germline CDR1 MNHEY, CDR2 SVGAGI. Trimming removed 5 bases at V and 8 bases at J, with 12 bases between. This CDR3 region has 12 residues.

The chain recombines TRBV5-4 with TRBJ2-3; unclear D gene. Trimming stripped 1 base from V and 4 bases from J, with 10 bases between. CDR1 and CDR2 from the germline V gene are SGHNT and YYREEE (reference sequence). CDR3 size: 14 residues. The CDR3 loop is CASSLSPFADTQYF. The CDR3 nucleotides read TGTGCCAGCAGCTTGTCTCCCTTTGCAGATACGCAGTATTTT.

This chain uses TRBV5-1 with TRBJ1-4, with D maybe TRBD1 (6 bases). The ends were cut back, 8 bases at V and 8 bases at J, with 16 bases in the middle. Germline lookup yields CDR1 SGHRS and CDR2 YFSETQ. The CDR3 runs 13 residues. CDR3 bases: TGCGCCAGTAAGGGGGGTAACGAAGAAAAACTGTTTTTT. Protein sequence: CASKGGNEEKLFF. Variable domain in full (rest from reference TRBV5-1 and TRBJ1-4): KAGVTQTPRYLIKTRGQQVTLSCSPISGHRSVSWYQQTPGQGLQFLFEYFSETQRNKGNFPGRFSGRQFSNSRSEMNVSTLELGDSALYLCASKGGNEEKLFFGSGTQLSVL.

This chain links TRBV10-3 with TRBJ2-1, with D perhaps TRBD1 (5 bases). Germline V gene lookup returns CDR1 ENHRY and CDR2 SYGVKD. V dropped 0 bases and J dropped 5 bases, with 23 bases sitting between them. CDR3 length equals 19 residues. This CDR3 reads CAISESPRGVVLGDNEQFF. CDR3 nucleotide sequence: TGTGCCATCAGTGAGTCCCCCAGAGGAGTAGTGCTAGGGGACAATGAGCAGTTCTTC.

V usage is TRBV5-1 and J usage is TRBJ2-7; D is uncertain. With 0 bases removed from V and 6 bases from J, the gap between germline ends came to 7 bases. CDR1 and CDR2 from the germline V gene are SGHRS and YFSETQ. The length of the CDR3 is 12 residues. The CDR3 nucleotides are TGCGCCAGCAGCTTGGAAGGTCTCGAGCAGTACTTC. Amino acids: CASSLEGLEQYF.

CDR3 in amino acids: CASSFETPGQMNTEAFF. CDR3 nucleotides: TGTGCCAGCAGTTTTGAGACCCCGGGACAGATGAACACTGAAGCTTTCTTT. The chain has TRBV27 and TRBJ1-1, with 7 bases that match TRBD1. The trim removed 3 bases at V and 0 bases at J, leaving 10 bases unmatched. In germline, CDR1 is MNHEY, CDR2 SMNVEV (reference sequence). This CDR3 has 17 residues.

V gene TRBV27 combines with J gene TRBJ1-1; D might be TRBD1 (5 bases). This CDR3 region has 13 residues. V lost 5 bases to trimming and J lost 2 bases, with 9 bases between them. The germline V gene encodes CDR1 MNHEY and CDR2 SMNVEV (reference sequence). For the CDR3, the DNA is TGTGCCAGCAGTCCAGGGTTCAACACTGAAGCTTTCTTT. As protein: CASSPGFNTEAFF.

The chain joins TRBV6-1 to TRBJ2-7; 7 bases map to TRBD2. J lost 2 bases, V lost 5 bases, and 9 bases had no gene match. The CDR3 contains 15 residues. Germline V gene sequence: CDR1 MNHNS, CDR2 SASEGT. The CDR3 loop is CASSTNRDYPYEQYF. Here the CDR3 DNA reads TGTGCCAGCAGTACAAACCGGGACTATCCCTACGAGCAGTACTTC.

The chain employs TRBV6-8 and TRBJ1-3; 9 bases line up with TRBD1. The CDR3 sequence is 15 residues long. CDR1 is MNHGY, CDR2 SAAAGT, per germline. With 5 bases clipped from V and 4 bases from J, the junction kept 6 bases outside the gene matches. The CDR3, as DNA: TGTGCCAGCAGTCCCGACAGGGGGTACGGAAACACCATATATTTT. It yields the protein CASSPDRGYGNTIYF.

The gene calls are TRBV10-3 and TRBJ1-2; possibly TRBD1 for D (5 bases). V lost 4 bases and J 8 bases, leaving 14 bases between the germline ends. The CDR3 is made up of 13 amino acids. CDR1 and CDR2 from the germline V gene are ENHRY and SYGVKD. CDR3 sequence reads: CAISVNNRSGYTF. The DNA of the CDR3 is TGTGCCATCAGTGTAAATAACAGGTCGGGCTACACCTTC.

The chain recombines TRBV2 with TRBJ2-1, with 10 bases aligning to TRBD2. Germline V gene sequence: CDR1 SNHLY, CDR2 FYNNEI. V trimming: 0 bases; J trimming: 0 bases; junction bases outside the gene matches: 11. This CDR3 spans 20 amino acids. The CDR3 nucleotides read TGTGCCAGCAGTGAAGCGCTTCTAGGACTAGCGGACTCCTCCTACAATGAGCAGTTCTTC. This translates into CASSEALLGLADSSYNEQFF.

This chain links TRBV4-1 with TRBJ2-1; no reliable D call. The germline V and J ends were trimmed by 0 bases and 5 bases, with 20 bases remaining between them. CDR1 MGHRA and CDR2 YSYEKL come from the germline V gene. The length of the CDR3 is 18 residues. The CDR3, as DNA: TGCGCCAGCAGCCAAGATGTGGACCGAGTGGCTCTCGACAATGAGCAGTTCTTC. This encodes CASSQDVDRVALDNEQFF.

This chain links TRBV9 with TRBJ2-1; 14 bases are shared with TRBD2. Per the germline V gene, CDR1 is SGDLS and CDR2 is YYNGEE. The CDR3 extends over 18 amino acids. Germline trimming cut 4 bases from V and 0 bases from J; bases unmatched to any gene: 6. The DNA of the CDR3 is TGTGCCAGCAGCATATTCGGGACTAGCGGGAGCTCCTACAATGAGCAGTTCTTC. Its protein is CASSIFGTSGSSYNEQFF. Full variable domain (missing parts from reference TRBV9 and TRBJ2-1): DSGVTQTPKHLITATGQRVTLRCSPRSGDLSVYWYQQSLDQGLQFLIQYYNGEERAKGNILERFSAQQFPDLHSELNLSSLELGDSALYFCASSIFGTSGSSYNEQFFGPGTRLTVL.

The V call is TRBV19, the J call TRBJ2-7, with D perhaps matching TRBD1 (7 bases). Trimming removed 3 bases at V and 3 bases at J, with 15 bases between. CDR3 length: 15 residues. The germline CDR1 and CDR2 sequences are LNHDA and SQIVND (reference sequence). The CDR3 nucleotides read TGTGCCAGTAGTATGGAGGCAGGGGGGATCTACGAGCAGTACTTC. Residues: CASSMEAGGIYEQYF.

On this clone: Distinct nucleotide sequences in the sample also encode this CDR3. J is TRBJ2-2 and V is TRBV27; D is undetermined. V was cut by 4 bases and J by 6 bases, with 3 bases left in between. This CDR3 spans 11 amino acids. CDR1 is MNHEY and CDR2 is SMNVEV in the germline V gene (reference sequence). The CDR3 spells CASSSAGELFF. CDR3 DNA sequence: TGTGCCAGCAGTTCAGCCGGGGAGCTGTTTTTT.

V gene TRBV30 combines with J gene TRBJ2-5; TRBD2 aligns across 9 bases. This CDR3 has 16 residues. In germline, CDR1 is GTSNPN, CDR2 SVGIG (reference sequence). J lost 1 base, V lost 0 bases, and 6 bases had no gene match. CDR3 in DNA: TGTGCCTGGAGTGTATGGCGGGAGGGCCCCCAAGAGACCCAGTACTTC. This codes for CAWSVWREGPQETQYF.

The V gene is TRBV7-6, the J gene TRBJ2-7, with 10 nucleotides matching TRBD2. The CDR3 covers 15 residues. Germline-derived CDR1 and CDR2 are SGHVS and FNYEAQ. With 5 bases clipped from V and 3 bases from J, the junction kept 7 bases outside the gene matches. The CDR3 loop is CASSGLLAGYYEQYF. As DNA, the CDR3 is TGTGCCAGCAGCGGATTACTAGCGGGGTACTACGAGCAGTACTTC.